Listed here are 17 T cell receptor beta chains from one sample, sequenced in a study of cytomegalovirus exposure and HLA in healthy donors (dated by TCRdb to between 2016 and 2019). Library prep was done by the immunoSEQ multiplex PCR assay. For the multiplex PCR, a mixture combining 60 forward primers for TCR Vbeta segments and 13 reverse primers for TCR Jbeta segments was used. Imported from immuneACCESS, the table was reduced by TCRdb to in-frame sequences with V and J called. These copies leave out some clones; in studies compared against another copy, an unresolved V gene accounts for under half, and the cause of the remainder is not known. The table for this sample lists about 69,000 clones; around 68% of them were counted only once. The biggest ten clones account for 10% to 11% of the sample. The material sequenced was PBMCs. These TCRs come from a woman between 25 and 40 years old in good health and CMV-seronegative.

J is TRBJ2-2 and V is TRBV18; TRBD2 is a possible D gene (7 bases). The germline gives CDR1 KGHSH, CDR2 LQKENI. V lost 6 bases to trimming and J lost 5 bases, with 19 bases between them. CDR3 length: 16 amino acids. CDR3: CASSLVVGGPTGELFF. The CDR3 coding sequence is TGTGCCAGCTCGCTGGTGGTCGGGGGGCCGACCGGGGAGCTGTTTTTT.

The chain recombines TRBV9 with TRBJ2-1, with 10 bases fitting TRBD1. The CDR3 is 15 amino acids. CDR1 and CDR2 from the germline V gene are SGDLS and YYNGEE. Trimming at V came to 2 bases and at J to 4 bases, leaving 3 bases not matched to a gene. The CDR3 DNA reads TGTGCCAGCAGCGTTGGGACAGGGGTTTACAATGAGCAGTTCTTC. Translated: CASSVGTGVYNEQFF.

J is TRBJ1-2 and V is TRBV10-1; TRBD1 matches 9 bases. CDR1 is WNHNN and CDR2 is SYGVQD in the germline V gene (reference sequence). This CDR3 has 18 amino acids. Trimming took 1 base from V and 0 from J; bases not matched to a gene: 9. The CDR3 spells CASSECGGQGPTNYGYTF. In DNA form, the CDR3 reads TGCGCCAGCAGTGAGTGCGGGGGACAGGGCCCTACTAACTATGGCTACACCTTC.

This clone has just a few counts. The V and J genes are TRBV7-9 and TRBJ1-6; no clear D. Per the germline V gene, CDR1 is SEHNR and CDR2 is FQNEAQ (reference sequence). There are 15 residues in the CDR3. Trimming stripped 2 bases from V and 7 bases from J, with 12 bases between. The DNA of the CDR3 is TGTGCCAGCAGCTTACTAGACCAGCCCAATTCACCCCTCCACTTT. It yields the protein CASSLLDQPNSPLHF. Filled out from reference TRBV7-9 and TRBJ1-6, the complete variable domain reads DTGVSQNPRHKITKRGQNVTFRCDPISEHNRLYWYRQTLGQGPEFLTYFQNEAQLEKSRLLSDRFSAERPKGSFSTLEIQRTEQGDSAMYLCASSLLDQPNSPLHFGNGTRLTVT.

The V call is TRBV19, the J call TRBJ1-5, with D maybe TRBD1 (5 bases). V was shortened by 8 bases and J by 8 bases, with 19 bases between the two germline ends. CDR1 LNHDA and CDR2 SQIVND come from the germline V gene (reference sequence). This CDR3 is built from 14 residues. The CDR3 coding sequence is TGTGCCAGTTCCTGGGGGGAGTCTAGGGAGCCCCAGCATTTT. It translates to CASSWGESREPQHF. The full variable domain, rest sourced from reference TRBV19 and TRBJ1-5, is DGGITQSPKYLFRKEGQNVTLSCEQNLNHDAMYWYRQDPGQGLRLIYYSQIVNDFQKGDIAEGYSVSREKKESFPLTVTSAQKNPTAFYLCASSWGESREPQHFGDGTRLSIL.

The chain has TRBV6-1 and TRBJ2-7; 8 bases are a match to TRBD1. The germline V gene encodes CDR1 MNHNS and CDR2 SASEGT. Trimming at V came to 0 bases and at J to 4 bases, leaving 8 bases not matched to a gene. The CDR3 sequence is 16 residues long. CDR3 protein: CASSEAVRGLRYEQYF. The CDR3 DNA reads TGTGCCAGCAGTGAAGCGGTCAGGGGGCTAAGGTACGAGCAGTACTTC.

V usage is TRBV30 and J usage is TRBJ1-5; D unresolved. Germline V lookup: CDR1 GTSNPN, CDR2 SVGIG (reference sequence). V dropped 2 bases and J dropped 0 bases, with 5 bases sitting between them. The CDR3 totals 13 residues. CDR3 in amino acids: CAWSPNSNQPQHF. The CDR3 DNA reads as TGTGCCTGGAGTCCCAATAGCAATCAGCCCCAGCATTTT.

This rearrangement joins TRBV7-8 to TRBJ1-5; D is ambiguous. V dropped 2 bases and J dropped 1 base, with 9 bases sitting between them. The CDR3 is 15 amino acids. From germline, CDR1 is SGHVS and CDR2 FQNEAQ. DNA of the CDR3: TGTGCCAGCAGCTTATCCGGGGTGAGCAATCAGCCCCAGCATTTT. Its translation is CASSLSGVSNQPQHF.

The V call is TRBV27, the J call TRBJ1-5, with 7 bases fitting TRBD1. V trimming: 3 bases; J trimming: 2 bases; junction bases outside the gene matches: 7. The CDR3 has 16 residues. CDR1 MNHEY and CDR2 SMNVEV come from the germline V gene (reference sequence). The CDR3 DNA is TGTGCCAGCAGTTTTTTCCCGACAGGGCGCAATCAGCCCCAGCATTTT. Residues: CASSFFPTGRNQPQHF.

This chain links TRBV2 with TRBJ1-2; 11 positions match TRBD1. Germline CDR1 reads SNHLY; CDR2 reads FYNNEI. The CDR3 contains 17 residues. J lost 3 bases, V lost 4 bases, and 10 bases had no gene match. The chain's CDR3 is CASSADRGPFGDYGYTF. The CDR3 bases are TGTGCCAGCAGTGCGGACAGGGGGCCTTTTGGGGACTATGGCTACACCTTC.

The CDR3 protein is CASSPRTGRGTEAFF. The DNA of the CDR3 is TGTGCCAGCAGCCCTCGGACGGGTAGGGGCACTGAAGCTTTCTTT. V usage is TRBV7-8 and J usage is TRBJ1-1, with D perhaps TRBD1 (5 bases). The CDR3 is 15 amino acids. V lost 5 bases and J lost 4, with 17 bases in between. Germline values: CDR1 SGHVS, CDR2 FQNEAQ.

This clone has only a few counts. The chain recombines TRBV6-5 with TRBJ2-2; 7 bases fit TRBD2. In germline, CDR1 is MNHEY, CDR2 SVGAGI. CDR3 size: 14 residues. V trimming: 6 bases; J trimming: 6 bases; junction bases outside the gene matches: 7. The CDR3 loop reads CASRDTSAPGELFF. The CDR3 DNA reads as TGTGCCAGCAGGGACACTAGCGCGCCCGGGGAGCTGTTTTTT.

The gene calls are TRBV7-9 and TRBJ1-4, with D perhaps matching TRBD1 (6 bases). The germline gives CDR1 SEHNR, CDR2 FQNEAQ (reference sequence). This CDR3 has 14 residues. Trimming removed 7 bases at V and 4 bases at J, with 13 bases between. This CDR3 reads CASTGQLLNEKLFF. CDR3 in DNA: TGTGCCAGCACTGGACAGCTACTTAATGAAAAACTGTTTTTT.

The chain employs TRBV7-3 and TRBJ1-1, with D maybe TRBD1 (5 bases). CDR1 is SGHTA, CDR2 FQGTGA, per germline. Deletions cut 3 bases from V and 1 base from J, with 9 bases between. The CDR3 covers 14 residues. CDR3 bases: TGTGCCAGCAGCTTCCAGGGCGAGAACACTGAAGCTTTCTTT. Translation gives CASSFQGENTEAFF.

The V call is TRBV19, the J call TRBJ1-2, with 9 bases matching TRBD1. With 7 bases clipped from V and 4 bases from J, the junction kept 7 bases outside the gene matches. CDR1 is LNHDA, CDR2 SQIVND, per germline (reference sequence). This CDR3 has 14 amino acids. The CDR3 reads CASIPGQGPYGYTF. CDR3 coding DNA: TGTGCCAGTATACCCGGACAGGGGCCCTATGGCTACACCTTC.

This sequence joins TRBV2 and TRBJ2-2, with 7 bases matching TRBD1. The CDR3 contains 18 residues. The trim removed 8 bases at V and 2 bases at J, leaving 17 bases unmatched. The V gene's germline CDR1 is SNHLY and CDR2 FYNNEI. The CDR3 loop reads CASWSVYWDSGNTGELFF. The CDR3 DNA follows: TGTGCCAGCTGGTCTGTTTATTGGGACAGCGGCAACACCGGGGAGCTGTTTTTT.

This clone was observed once. The rearrangement joins TRBV9 to TRBJ1-2; D perhaps matches TRBD1 (6 bases). V was cut by 1 base and J by 4 bases, with 14 bases left in between. CDR3 size: 15 residues. Germline CDR1 reads SGDLS; CDR2 reads YYNGEE. The CDR3 reads CASSVSEGGGYGYTF. The CDR3 region has the DNA TGTGCCAGCAGCGTATCCGAGGGAGGGGGCTATGGCTACACCTTC.